These 21 T cell receptor beta chains came from one sample sequenced in a study of CD4+ T cells in melanoma. Assay: immunoSEQ multiplex PCR; the TCRdb copy retains only in-frame clones and omits some. Here the sample spans 13,000 to 15,000 clones, roughly 72% being singletons. The specimen was cells from a culture (not recorded whether cultured in vitro). The receptors shown here come from a human donor with melanoma.

CDR3: CASSYSRGTDTQYF. In DNA form, the CDR3 reads TGTGCCAGCAGTTACTCGAGGGGGACAGATACGCAGTATTTT. This chain joins TRBV6-6 and TRBJ2-3, with D possibly being TRBD1 (6 bases). V shed 0 bases and J shed 3 bases, with 7 bases lying between them. Looked up from germline, CDR1 is MNHNY and CDR2 is SVGAGI (reference sequence). The CDR3 contains 14 residues.

V and J are TRBV7-3 and TRBJ1-1; 7 nucleotides align to TRBD1. CDR3 length equals 13 residues. From germline, CDR1 is SGHTA and CDR2 FQGTGA. The V segment lost 6 bases and the J segment 5 bases; nucleotides outside the gene matches: 6. The CDR3 loop is CASRLRTGTEAFF. DNA of the CDR3: TGTGCCAGCAGACTCAGGACAGGTACTGAAGCTTTCTTT. The full variable domain, completed using reference TRBV7-3 and TRBJ1-1, is GAGVSQTPSNKVTEKGKYVELRCDPISGHTALYWYRQSLGQGPEFLIYFQGTGAADDSGLPNDRFFAVRPEGSVSTLKIQRTERGDSAVYLCASRLRTGTEAFFGQGTRLTVV.

V usage is TRBV19 and J usage is TRBJ1-1, with a weak D call TRBD1 (6 bases). The ends were cut back, 7 bases at V and 5 bases at J, with 14 bases in the middle. This CDR3 has 13 amino acids. CDR1 is LNHDA, CDR2 SQIVND, per germline (reference sequence). CDR3 DNA sequence: TGTGCCAGTACCTTCAGGGGTCTTACTGAAGCTTTCTTT. Amino acids: CASTFRGLTEAFF.

The J gene is TRBJ1-5, the V gene TRBV19; the D gene is possibly TRBD1 (5 bases). Germline V gives CDR1 LNHDA, CDR2 SQIVND (reference sequence). The V and J ends lost 5 bases and 6 bases respectively, with 8 bases between them. This CDR3 has 12 residues. The CDR3 sequence: CASSPGAQPQHF. The CDR3 DNA follows: TGTGCCAGTAGTCCCGGGGCTCAGCCCCAGCATTTT.

This clone has a handful of counts. This sequence joins TRBV19 and TRBJ1-4; no reliable D call. CDR1 LNHDA and CDR2 SQIVND come from the germline V gene (reference sequence). The CDR3 loop spans 11 amino acids. V lost 7 bases, J lost 6 bases, and 6 bases lay in between. DNA of the CDR3: TGTGCCAGTAAGTTCGATGAAAAACTGTTTTTT. The encoded protein is CASKFDEKLFF.

The count of this clone is one. The chain combines TRBV2 with TRBJ2-1; 13 nucleotides agree with TRBD2. This CDR3 spans 16 amino acids. Germline values: CDR1 SNHLY, CDR2 FYNNEI. J lost 7 bases, V lost 6 bases, and 9 bases had no gene match. CDR3 region: CASRDTSGGASNEQFF. CDR3 DNA: TGTGCCAGCAGAGATACTAGCGGGGGGGCATCAAATGAGCAGTTCTTC. Looking up the rest from reference TRBV2 and TRBJ2-1 gives the full variable domain: EPEVTQTPSHQVTQMGQEVILRCVPISNHLYFYWYRQILGQKVEFLVSFYNNEISEKSEIFDDQFSVERPDGSNFTLKIRSTKLEDSAMYFCASRDTSGGASNEQFFGPGTRLTVL.

The chain recombines TRBV14 with TRBJ1-2; possibly TRBD1 for D (5 bases). The V gene lost 1 base and the J gene lost 4 bases, with 10 bases spanning the gap. Per the germline V gene, CDR1 is SGHDN and CDR2 is FVKESK. The CDR3 totals 14 residues. CDR3 DNA sequence: TGTGCCAGCAGCCAAGTCGACAGCTTCTATGGCTACACCTTC. Translated: CASSQVDSFYGYTF.

The chain employs TRBV5-1 and TRBJ2-3; TRBD2 matches at 8 bases. The CDR3 loop spans 14 amino acids. V shed 4 bases, J shed 2 bases, and the junction held 3 bases outside the gene matches. Looked up from germline, CDR1 is SGHRS and CDR2 is YFSETQ. This chain's CDR3 is CASSRGGYTDTQYF. DNA for the CDR3: TGCGCCAGCAGCCGGGGGGGCTACACAGATACGCAGTATTTT.

The gene calls are TRBV7-9 and TRBJ1-1; D is unresolved. Germline loops: CDR1 SEHNR, CDR2 FQNEAQ (reference sequence). V dropped 2 bases and J dropped 0 bases, with 7 bases sitting between them. The length of the CDR3 is 14 residues. The CDR3 sequence: CASSLMIMNTEAFF. The CDR3 coding sequence is TGTGCCAGCAGCTTAATGATTATGAACACTGAAGCTTTCTTT.

CDR3 bases: TGTGCCAGCAGCTTACAGGGTGGGATCTCTGGAAACACCATATATTTT. Translation: CASSLQGGISGNTIYF. The chain combines TRBV7-3 with TRBJ1-3; possibly TRBD1 for D (5 bases). Trimming cost V 2 bases and J 0 bases, with 11 bases left between them. Germline values: CDR1 SGHTA, CDR2 FQGTGA. The CDR3 has 16 residues.

This clone was recorded a few times. This sample also contains other DNA sequences that code for the same CDR3. The genes are TRBV6-1 and TRBJ1-6, with D tentatively TRBD1 (5 bases). This CDR3 comprises 13 residues. With 1 base removed from V and 7 bases from J, the gap between germline ends came to 5 bases. CDR1 and CDR2 (germline): MNHNS, SASEGT. The CDR3 sequence: CASSEEGNSPLHF. The CDR3 DNA is TGTGCCAGCAGTGAAGAGGGGAATTCACCCCTCCACTTT.

V is TRBV6-1 and J is TRBJ2-5; D is unresolved. The CDR3 covers 14 residues. Germline CDR1 reads MNHNS; CDR2 reads SASEGT. V dropped 4 bases and J dropped 2 bases, with 11 bases sitting between them. The CDR3 sequence is CASSAQTVQETQYF. CDR3 sequence (DNA): TGTGCCAGCAGTGCCCAGACTGTTCAAGAGACCCAGTACTTC.

This clone was seen a handful of times. The chain carries TRBV10-3 and TRBJ1-2, with TRBD1 matching over 8 bases. The CDR3 extends over 12 amino acids. V shed 6 bases, J shed 7 bases, and the junction held 4 bases outside the gene matches. CDR1 ENHRY and CDR2 SYGVKD come from the germline V gene. CDR3 nucleotides: TGTGCCATCAGCCCGGACAGGGCTGGCTACACCTTC. It is translated as CAISPDRAGYTF.

The V call is TRBV7-6, the J call TRBJ2-5; D is tentatively TRBD1 or TRBD2 (6 bases each). Trimming stripped 4 bases from V and 5 bases from J, with 17 bases between. There are 15 residues in the CDR3. The germline CDR1 and CDR2 sequences are SGHVS and FNYEAQ. The DNA of the CDR3 is TGTGCCAGCAGCTCGTTTGGGGGGCGTTGGGAGACCCAGTACTTC. It yields the protein CASSSFGGRWETQYF.

This clone was observed once. The chain uses TRBV11-2 and TRBJ2-1, with 7 bases fitting TRBD1. J gave up 4 bases and V 5 bases, and 8 bases lay outside the gene matches. CDR1 is SGHAT and CDR2 is FQNNGV in the germline V gene. The CDR3 extends over 15 amino acids. The CDR3 loop is CASSQGDRRYNEQFF. CDR3 DNA sequence: TGTGCCAGCAGCCAGGGGGACCGCCGATACAATGAGCAGTTCTTC.

The V call is TRBV6-5, the J call TRBJ1-5; 9 bases align to TRBD1. The CDR3 has 15 amino acids. Germline CDR1 and CDR2: MNHEY and SVGAGI. J was trimmed by 1 base and V by 6 bases; bases with no gene match: 4. CDR3 region: CASSLTGGSNQPQHF. The DNA of the CDR3 is TGTGCCAGCAGCCTAACAGGGGGCAGCAATCAGCCCCAGCATTTT.

The chain has TRBV18 and TRBJ2-4, with D maybe TRBD1 (6 bases). V was clipped by 3 bases and J by 5 bases, with 14 bases between them. The CDR3 contains 15 residues. The germline CDR1 and CDR2 sequences are KGHSH and LQKENI. CDR3 protein: CASSPMGARENIQYF. CDR3 bases: TGTGCCAGCTCACCCATGGGGGCCCGAGAAAACATTCAGTACTTC.

The rearrangement uses TRBV5-1 and TRBJ2-2, with 7 bases lining up with TRBD1. Germline V gene sequence: CDR1 SGHRS, CDR2 YFSETQ. Unmatched junction bases numbered 5, after V lost 4 bases and J lost 2 bases. This CDR3 comprises 15 residues. In DNA form, the CDR3 reads TGCGCCAGCAGCCCGGGACAGACAAACACCGGGGAGCTGTTTTTT. This encodes CASSPGQTNTGELFF.

The genes are TRBV5-1 and TRBJ2-7; 8 bases agree with TRBD1. The CDR3 sequence is 15 residues long. The ends lost 3 bases at V and 1 base at J; junction bases unmatched: 6. Looked up from germline, CDR1 is SGHRS and CDR2 is YFSETQ. CDR3 residues: CASSSQGATSYEQYF. Here the CDR3 DNA reads TGCGCCAGCAGCTCCCAGGGGGCGACTTCCTACGAGCAGTACTTC.

V and J are TRBV6-6 and TRBJ2-3; TRBD2 agrees at 11 bases. The CDR3 covers 12 residues. Per germline, CDR1 MNHNY and CDR2 SVGAGI (reference sequence). Trimming at V came to 8 bases and at J to 8 bases, leaving 3 bases not matched to a gene. The CDR3 DNA reads as TGTGCCAGCCGACTAGCGGGGTCTACGCAGTATTTT. Its translation: CASRLAGSTQYF.

This clone was counted only a few times. This rearrangement joins TRBV11-1 to TRBJ1-1; D not resolved. CDR3 length: 12 residues. V was pared by 5 bases and J by 1 base, with 5 bases between. Germline loops: CDR1 SGHAT, CDR2 FQDESV (reference sequence). Here the CDR3 DNA reads TGTGCCAGCAGCCTACAGAACACTGAAGCTTTCTTT. Protein product: CASSLQNTEAFF.